Following are 20 T cell receptor beta chains from one sample sequenced in a study of blood T cell repertoires in COVID-19. The data were produced by immunoSEQ multiplex PCR, yet TCRdb's version contains in-frame clones alone and is incomplete. The data contain nearly 250,000 clones, roughly 82% of them singletons. The sequencing sample was made of peripheral blood. Source of these receptors: an elderly woman with COVID-19, enrolled during active disease.

V is TRBV9 and J is TRBJ1-4; 7 bases are shared with TRBD1. The germline V gene has CDR1 SGDLS and CDR2 YYNGEE. The CDR3 sequence is 16 residues long. Trimming cost V 1 base and J 5 bases; bases outside gene matches: 8. In DNA, the CDR3 is TGTGCCAGCAGCGTAAACCAGGGGGGCCCAAATGAAAAACTGTTTTTT. Encoded protein: CASSVNQGGPNEKLFF.

This chain links TRBV27 with TRBJ2-1, with TRBD2 matching 10 bases. The V gene's germline CDR1 is MNHEY and CDR2 SMNVEV (reference sequence). After removal of 4 bases from V and 7 bases from J, the junction contained 16 bases not matched to a gene. The CDR3 is 18 amino acids. CDR3 protein: CASSSPVASGGRRNEQFF. The CDR3 coding sequence is TGTGCCAGCAGTTCTCCAGTCGCTAGCGGGGGTCGACGGAATGAGCAGTTCTTC.

This clone has more than one count but fewer than ten. At one of its ends the junction is not consistent with the germline gene, which may arise from a read error. This sequence joins TRBV6-5 and TRBJ1-2; the D gene is possibly TRBD1 (5 bases). The CDR3 has 11 amino acids. The germline gives CDR1 MNHEY, CDR2 SVGAGI. The CDR3 DNA is TGTGCCAGCAGTCTGGGACTGATCCTATACTTC. It encodes CASSLGLILYF.

This chain connects TRBV5-1 to TRBJ1-4; D is ambiguous. The ends were cut back, 0 bases at V and 2 bases at J, with 8 bases in the middle. Per the germline V gene, CDR1 is SGHRS and CDR2 is YFSETQ. The CDR3 is made up of 15 amino acids. CDR3: CASSLAGWTNEKLFF. The CDR3 DNA sequence: TGCGCCAGCAGCTTGGCGGGGTGGACTAATGAAAAACTGTTTTTT.

This chain uses TRBV5-4 with TRBJ2-5; TRBD1 aligns across 7 bases. V shed 0 bases, J shed 3 bases, and the junction held 2 bases outside the gene matches. Germline CDR1 SGHNT, CDR2 YYREEE (reference sequence). The CDR3 consists of 14 residues. CDR3: CASSLVGTEETQYF. In nucleotides, the CDR3 is TGTGCCAGCAGCTTGGTGGGGACAGAAGAGACCCAGTACTTC. The whole variable domain, filled in from reference TRBV5-4 and TRBJ2-5, reads ETGVTQSPTHLIKTRGQQVTLRCSSQSGHNTVSWYQQALGQGPQFIFQYYREEENGRGNFPPRFSGLQFPNYSSELNVNALELDDSALYLCASSLVGTEETQYFGPGTRLLVL.

The rearrangement links TRBV18 to TRBJ2-7, with D unresolved. The germline gives CDR1 KGHSH, CDR2 LQKENI. V was trimmed by 3 bases and J by 1 base, leaving 7 bases between them. The CDR3 extends over 13 amino acids. In DNA form, the CDR3 reads TGTGCCAGCTCACCTATAATATCCTACGAGCAGTACTTC. Encoded protein: CASSPIISYEQYF.

This sequence joins TRBV11-3 and TRBJ2-5; the D is unclear. CDR1 is SGHNT and CDR2 is YENEEA in the germline V gene. V lost 5 bases and J lost 5, with 9 bases in between. The CDR3 extends over 12 amino acids. The DNA for the CDR3 is TGTGCCAGCAGCCCGAACGGGGAGACCCAGTACTTC. Encoded protein: CASSPNGETQYF.

The chain is built from TRBV19 and TRBJ1-1; the D is unclear. V lost 4 bases, J lost 2 bases, and 11 bases lay in between. The V gene's germline CDR1 is LNHDA and CDR2 SQIVND (reference sequence). The CDR3 loop spans 14 amino acids. This chain's CDR3 is CASSRVRGNTEAFF. The CDR3 DNA sequence: TGTGCCAGTAGTAGAGTGAGAGGTAACACTGAAGCTTTCTTT.

V is TRBV2 and J is TRBJ1-4, with D unclear. Trimming took off 6 bases at V and 3 bases at J, with 8 bases between the two ends. Germline V lookup: CDR1 SNHLY, CDR2 FYNNEI. The CDR3 has 13 residues. The CDR3 DNA reads as TGTGCCAGCAGAGGTGGGCCTAATGAAAAACTGTTTTTT. It codes for CASRGGPNEKLFF. The entire variable domain, with the rest obtained from reference TRBV2 and TRBJ1-4, is as follows: EPEVTQTPSHQVTQMGQEVILRCVPISNHLYFYWYRQILGQKVEFLVSFYNNEISEKSEIFDDQFSVERPDGSNFTLKIRSTKLEDSAMYFCASRGGPNEKLFFGSGTQLSVL.

DNA for the CDR3: TGTGCCATCAGTGAGTCACAGGGGGCAGAGGGTGAAAAACTGTTTTTT. It codes for CAISESQGAEGEKLFF. This chain links TRBV10-3 with TRBJ1-4; 9 bases line up with TRBD1. This CDR3 comprises 16 residues. After removal of 0 bases from V and 7 bases from J, the junction contained 6 bases not matched to a gene. Germline values: CDR1 ENHRY, CDR2 SYGVKD.

The chain joins TRBV7-2 to TRBJ1-2; D may be TRBD1 (6 bases). V was pared by 4 bases and J by 0 bases, with 12 bases between. Germline loops: CDR1 SGHTA, CDR2 FQGNSA. The CDR3 contains 15 residues. CDR3 DNA sequence: TGTGCCAGCAGCTCCGGACAGCCCTCTAACTATGGCTACACCTTC. Translating it yields CASSSGQPSNYGYTF.

The rearrangement uses TRBV2 and TRBJ1-1; TRBD1 might be the D (5 bases). In germline, CDR1 is SNHLY, CDR2 FYNNEI. The V end lost 7 bases, the J end lost 5 bases, and 11 bases lay between the germline ends. CDR3 size: 12 residues. The CDR3 DNA is TGTGCCAGCAAGGGCCGGGGGACTGAAGCTTTCTTT. It translates to CASKGRGTEAFF.

The V and J genes are TRBV19 and TRBJ2-5; 7 bases agree with TRBD2. Trimming cost V 7 bases and J 4 bases; bases outside gene matches: 9. The CDR3 extends over 14 amino acids. Germline CDR1 is LNHDA and CDR2 is SQIVND (reference sequence). The CDR3 region is CASTPEAGSETQYF. The CDR3 DNA reads TGTGCCAGTACCCCAGAAGCGGGGTCAGAGACCCAGTACTTC. Supplemented by reference TRBV19 and TRBJ2-5, the full variable domain reads DGGITQSPKYLFRKEGQNVTLSCEQNLNHDAMYWYRQDPGQGLRLIYYSQIVNDFQKGDIAEGYSVSREKKESFPLTVTSAQKNPTAFYLCASTPEAGSETQYFGPGTRLLVL.

This clone has only a few counts. The chain carries TRBV11-2 and TRBJ2-2; 9 nucleotides match TRBD1. The CDR3 covers 14 residues. Trimming took 5 bases from V and 6 from J; bases not matched to a gene: 4. CDR1 and CDR2 from the germline V gene are SGHAT and FQNNGV. CDR3 protein: CASSTRTGAGELFF. The DNA of the CDR3 is TGTGCCAGCAGCACCCGGACAGGGGCCGGGGAGCTGTTTTTT.

This sequence joins TRBV3-1 (or the pseudogene TRBV3-2) and TRBJ2-5; the D is unclear. The CDR3 sequence is 13 residues long. Trimming cost V 0 bases and J 7 bases, with 9 bases left between them. Germline V CDR1 and CDR2: LGHDT, YNNKEL (reference sequence). CDR3 DNA sequence: TGTGCCAGCAGCCAAGAAGGAGTGGGGACCCAGTACTTC. Encoded protein: CASSQEGVGTQYF.

V and J are TRBV24-1 and TRBJ2-2, with 9 bases identical to TRBD1. The germline V gene encodes CDR1 KGHDR and CDR2 SFDVKD. The V gene end was trimmed by 4 bases and the J gene end by 0 bases; junction bases not matched to a gene: 8. The CDR3 spans 18 residues. For the CDR3, the DNA is TGTGCCACCAGTGACCCAACAGGGGGCGCATCGAACACCGGGGAGCTGTTTTTT. Encoded protein: CATSDPTGGASNTGELFF.

V is TRBV18 and J is TRBJ1-2; tentatively, D is TRBD1 (6 bases). The CDR3 totals 13 residues. Germline CDR1 KGHSH, CDR2 LQKENI. V was pared by 3 bases and J by 6 bases, with 11 bases between. CDR3 in DNA: TGTGCCAGCTCACCTGGGACATCGGATGGCTACACCTTC. It yields the protein CASSPGTSDGYTF.

This sequence joins TRBV27 and TRBJ2-6; D might be TRBD1 (6 bases). The germline V gene encodes CDR1 MNHEY and CDR2 SMNVEV (reference sequence). The CDR3 is made up of 16 amino acids. V lost 10 bases, J lost 3 bases, and 19 bases lay in between. CDR3 protein: CATKDRSGSGANVLTF. The CDR3 DNA reads TGTGCCACCAAAGACAGGTCAGGGAGTGGGGCCAACGTCCTGACTTTC.

The gene calls are TRBV5-1 and TRBJ1-1, with 7 bases identical to TRBD1. Germline trimming cut 2 bases from V and 0 bases from J; bases unmatched to any gene: 7. This CDR3 has 16 amino acids. Germline V gene sequence: CDR1 SGHRS, CDR2 YFSETQ. Written as DNA, the CDR3 is TGCGCCAGCAGCTTACTCGCCGGGACAGTGAACACTGAAGCTTTCTTT. Its translation: CASSLLAGTVNTEAFF.

In its sample, this clone was seen once. The J gene is TRBJ2-1, the V gene TRBV6-2 or TRBV6-3; 7 bases are shared with TRBD2. Germline assignment: CDR1 MNHEY and CDR2 SVGEGT. This CDR3 has 16 amino acids. V lost 5 bases and J lost 8; bases outside the gene matches: 15. CDR3 amino acids: CASSETEGAGRHEQFF. The CDR3 region has the DNA TGTGCCAGCAGTGAGACTGAAGGAGCGGGGAGGCATGAGCAGTTCTTC.